This is a list of T cell receptor beta chains from one sample in a study of blood T cells in healthy people across ages. MiXCR, applied by TCRdb to the 5' RACE reads, yields one record per CDR3 protein. Here the sample spans over 550,000 distinct CDR3 sequences, approximately 30% being singletons. Specimen: blood. These receptors were collected from an elderly woman in good health. Both conserved end residues are part of each CDR3. D genes are given only for firm matches. Clone size, where shown, is once, few, many, or a class for clones that have expanded.

clone size: -
D gene: -
V gene: TRBV30
J gene: TRBJ1-6
CDR3 protein: CAWSRAGGQLNSPLHF
CDR3 DNA: TGTGCCTGGAGTCGCGCGGGCGGACAGCTTAATTCACCCCTCCACTTT

clone size: -
D gene: -
V gene: TRBV28
J gene: TRBJ1-2
CDR3 protein: CASTPGYYGYTF
CDR3 DNA: TGTGCCAGCACACCCGGCTACTATGGCTACACCTTC

clone size: few
D gene: -
V gene: TRBV27
J gene: TRBJ2-5
CDR3 protein: CASSFLGRDQETQYF
CDR3 DNA: TGTGCCAGCAGTTTCCTCGGGAGAGACCAAGAGACCCAGTACTTC

clone size: many
D gene: -
V gene: TRBV9
J gene: TRBJ2-3
CDR3 protein: CASSSPTGIRTGGGLDTQYF
CDR3 DNA: TGTGCCAGCAGCTCACCCACCGGGATTAGGACAGGAGGGGGTCTCGATACGCAGTATTTT

clone size: many
D gene: -
V gene: TRBV5-1
J gene: TRBJ2-6
CDR3 protein: CASSLRPGANVLTF
CDR3 DNA: TGCGCCAGCAGTTTACGGCCCGGGGCCAACGTCCTGACTTTC

clone size: many
D gene: -
V gene: TRBV28
J gene: TRBJ2-1
CDR3 protein: CASSSFGEQFF
CDR3 DNA: TGTGCCAGCAGTTCCTTCGGTGAGCAGTTCTTC

clone size: once
D gene: -
V gene: TRBV5-1
J gene: TRBJ1-1
CDR3 protein: CASSSEGGFAFF
CDR3 DNA: TGCGCCAGCAGCTCCGAGGGGGGCTTTGCTTTCTTT

clone size: many
D gene: TRBD2
V gene: TRBV12-3/TRBV12-4
J gene: TRBJ2-4
CDR3 protein: CASSFGRVINIQYF
CDR3 DNA: TGTGCCAGCAGTTTTGGGAGGGTCATCAACATTCAGTACTTC

clone size: -
D gene: TRBD1
V gene: TRBV28
J gene: TRBJ2-6
CDR3 protein: CASSGQATGANVLTF
CDR3 DNA: TGTGCCAGCAGTGGACAGGCGACTGGGGCCAACGTCCTGACTTTC

clone size: many
D gene: -
V gene: TRBV28
J gene: TRBJ1-1
CDR3 protein: CASSPPGRVNTEAFF
CDR3 DNA: TGTGCCAGCAGTCCGCCAGGACGGGTGAACACTGAAGCTTTCTTT

clone size: many
D gene: TRBD2
V gene: TRBV7-2
J gene: TRBJ2-1
CDR3 protein: CASSLTRGLAGSSSYNEQFF
CDR3 DNA: TGTGCCAGCAGCCTAACCCGGGGACTAGCAGGCTCAAGCTCCTACAATGAGCAGTTCTTC

clone size: -
D gene: TRBD2
V gene: TRBV30
J gene: TRBJ2-3
CDR3 protein: CAWRPERGGPYSTDTQYF
CDR3 DNA: TGTGCCTGGAGACCGGAGCGGGGGGGCCCCTATAGCACAGATACGCAGTATTTT

clone size: -
D gene: TRBD2
V gene: TRBV7-6
J gene: TRBJ2-7
CDR3 protein: CASSQLAGEANEQYF
CDR3 DNA: TGTGCCAGCAGCCAACTAGCGGGAGAGGCTAACGAGCAGTACTTC

clone size: -
D gene: -
V gene: TRBV15
J gene: TRBJ1-1
CDR3 protein: CATSSTPMNTEAFF
CDR3 DNA: TGTGCCACCAGCAGTACCCCCATGAACACTGAAGCTTTCTTT

clone size: many
D gene: -
V gene: TRBV4-1
J gene: TRBJ2-6
CDR3 protein: CASSQDRGFGANVLTF
CDR3 DNA: TGCGCCAGCAGCCAAGATCGAGGATTTGGGGCCAACGTCCTGACTTTC

clone size: -
D gene: TRBD1
V gene: TRBV4-2
J gene: TRBJ1-6
CDR3 protein: CASSQDLTGMNSPLHF
CDR3 DNA: TGTGCCAGCAGCCAAGATTTGACAGGGATGAATTCACCCCTCCACTTT

clone size: -
D gene: TRBD1
V gene: TRBV5-1
J gene: TRBJ1-6
CDR3 protein: CASTAATGTNSPLHF
CDR3 DNA: TGCGCCAGCACGGCAGCGACAGGGACGAATTCACCCCTCCACTTT